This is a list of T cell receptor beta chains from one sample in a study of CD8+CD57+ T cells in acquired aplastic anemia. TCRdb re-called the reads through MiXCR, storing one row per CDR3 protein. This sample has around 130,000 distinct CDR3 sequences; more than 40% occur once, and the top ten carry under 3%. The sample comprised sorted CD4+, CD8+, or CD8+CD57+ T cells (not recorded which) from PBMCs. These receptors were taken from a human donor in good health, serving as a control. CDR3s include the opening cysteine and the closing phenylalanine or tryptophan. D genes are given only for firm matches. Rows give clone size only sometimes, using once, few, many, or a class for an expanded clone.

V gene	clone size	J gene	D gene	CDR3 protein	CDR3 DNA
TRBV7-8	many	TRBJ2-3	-	CASSFTGPTDTQYF	TGTGCCAGCAGCTTTACAGGGCCCACAGATACGCAGTATTTT
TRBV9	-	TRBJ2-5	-	CASSPYRSAETQYF	TGTGCCAGCAGCCCATACAGGAGTGCCGAGACCCAGTACTTC
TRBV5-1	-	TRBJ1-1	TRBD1	CASSLADTGVNTEAFF	TGCGCCAGCAGCTTGGCCGATACAGGGGTGAACACTGAAGCTTTCTTT
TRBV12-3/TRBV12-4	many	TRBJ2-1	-	CASTNLEGSAYNEQFF	TGTGCCAGCACAAACCTGGAGGGGTCGGCCTACAATGAGCAGTTCTTC
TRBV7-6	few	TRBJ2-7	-	CASSLDSGLAAEQYF	TGTGCCAGCAGCTTAGATTCTGGGCTGGCGGCCGAGCAGTACTTC
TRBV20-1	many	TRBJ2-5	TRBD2	CSARQGGAQYF	TGCAGTGCTAGACAGGGAGGGGCCCAGTACTTC
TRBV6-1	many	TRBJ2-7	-	CASSEYNSYEQYF	TGTGCCAGCAGTGAATATAACTCCTACGAGCAGTACTTC
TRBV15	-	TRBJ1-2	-	CATSRGGGAVYTF	TGTGCCACCAGCAGAGGGGGAGGGGCGGTCTACACCTTC
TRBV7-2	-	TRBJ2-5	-	CASSKEVSQYF	TGTGCCAGCAGCAAAGAGGTGTCCCAGTACTTC
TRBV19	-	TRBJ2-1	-	CACRGSRQFF	TGTGCCTGTCGGGGCAGCAGGCAGTTCTTC
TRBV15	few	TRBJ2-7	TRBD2	CATSRPGGRGEQYF	TGTGCCACCAGCCGCCCGGGGGGGAGAGGGGAGCAGTACTTC
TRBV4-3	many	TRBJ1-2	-	CASSRLDSRYGYTF	TGCGCCAGCAGCCGCCTGGACAGTCGCTATGGCTACACCTTC
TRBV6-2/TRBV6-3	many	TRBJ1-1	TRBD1	CASNGQGNTEAFF	TGTGCCAGCAACGGACAGGGGAACACTGAAGCTTTCTTT
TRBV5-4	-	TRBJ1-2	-	CASSPGAGGHGYTF	TGTGCCAGCAGCCCCGGAGCGGGGGGGCATGGCTACACCTTC
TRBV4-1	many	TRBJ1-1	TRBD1	CASSPAPRDREGGTEAFF	TGCGCCAGCAGCCCCGCCCCGCGTGACAGGGAAGGGGGTACTGAAGCTTTCTTT
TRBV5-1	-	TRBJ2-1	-	CASSSVPEGYNEQFF	TGCGCCAGCAGCTCGGTCCCAGAGGGGTACAATGAGCAGTTCTTC
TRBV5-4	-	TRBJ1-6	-	CASTLGGSSPLHF	TGTGCCAGCACCCTGGGGGGCTCTTCACCCCTCCACTTT
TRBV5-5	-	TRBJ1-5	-	CASSLFDVSHQPQHF	TGTGCCAGCAGCTTGTTTGATGTCAGTCATCAGCCCCAGCATTTT
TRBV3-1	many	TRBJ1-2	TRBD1	CASSQTTGADGYTF	TGTGCCAGCAGCCAAACGACAGGGGCTGATGGCTACACCTTC
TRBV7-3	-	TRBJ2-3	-	CASSLTGTQYF	TGTGCCAGCAGCTTAACTGGTACGCAGTATTTT
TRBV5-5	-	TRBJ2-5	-	CASSFSLDVGTQYF	TGTGCCAGCAGCTTCTCACTAGACGTTGGGACCCAGTACTTC
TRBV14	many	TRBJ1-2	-	CASSQARSYGYTF	TGTGCCAGCAGCCAAGCTAGGAGCTATGGCTACACCTTC
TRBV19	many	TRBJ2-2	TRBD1	CASRDRGITGELFF	TGTGCCAGTAGGGACAGGGGTATCACCGGGGAGCTGTTTTTT
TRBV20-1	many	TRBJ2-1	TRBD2	CSAEAGGGVNEQFF	TGCAGTGCGGAAGCGGGCGGGGGGGTCAATGAGCAGTTCTTC
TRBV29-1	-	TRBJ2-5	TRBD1	CSVQQGSLQETQYF	TGCAGCGTCCAACAGGGGTCACTTCAAGAGACCCAGTACTTC
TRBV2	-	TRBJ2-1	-	CASRNTEFTYNEQFF	TGTGCCAGCAGGAACACCGAGTTCACCTACAATGAGCAGTTCTTC
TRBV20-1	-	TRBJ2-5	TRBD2	CSASRLAGGVQETQYF	TGCAGTGCTAGCCGCCTAGCGGGGGGTGTCCAAGAGACCCAGTACTTC
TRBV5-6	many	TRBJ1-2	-	CASSLWARLYNYGYTF	TGTGCCAGCAGCTTGTGGGCGAGGCTCTATAACTATGGCTACACCTTC
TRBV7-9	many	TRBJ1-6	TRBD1	CASSPDRILHSPLHF	TGTGCCAGCAGCCCGGACAGGATCCTTCATTCACCCCTCCACTTT
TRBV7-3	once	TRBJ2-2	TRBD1	CASSSDRGDRARTGELFF	TGTGCCAGCAGCTCCGACAGGGGGGACAGGGCGCGCACCGGGGAGCTGTTTTTT
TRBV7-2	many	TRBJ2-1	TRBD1	CASSRQGDTNNEQFF	TGTGCCAGCAGCAGACAGGGAGACACGAACAATGAGCAGTTCTTC
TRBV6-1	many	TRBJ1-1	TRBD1	CASNRDRGNTEAFF	TGTGCCAGCAATCGGGACAGGGGGAACACTGAAGCTTTCTTT
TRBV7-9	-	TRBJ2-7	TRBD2	CASSAGGDEQYF	TGTGCCAGCAGCGCGGGAGGAGACGAGCAGTACTTC
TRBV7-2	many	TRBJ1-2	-	CASSLATGGPYGYTF	TGTGCCAGCAGCTTAGCGACCGGGGGCCCCTATGGCTACACCTTC
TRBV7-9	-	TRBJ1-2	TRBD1	CASSLEQGARGGYTF	TGTGCCAGCAGCTTAGAACAGGGGGCGCGAGGGGGCTACACCTTC
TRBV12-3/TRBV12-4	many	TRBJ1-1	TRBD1	CASRQNEGQGNTEAFF	TGTGCCAGCAGACAAAATGAGGGACAGGGGAACACTGAAGCTTTCTTT
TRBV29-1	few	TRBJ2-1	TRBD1	CSVAGTGADNEQFF	TGCAGCGTCGCCGGGACAGGGGCGGACAATGAGCAGTTCTTC
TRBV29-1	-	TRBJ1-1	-	CSVRRAGTEAFF	TGCAGCGTTCGCAGGGCCGGCACTGAAGCTTTCTTT
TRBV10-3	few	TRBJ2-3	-	CAISESAVTDTQYF	TGTGCCATCAGTGAGTCGGCGGTAACAGATACGCAGTATTTT
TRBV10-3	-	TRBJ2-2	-	CAITATGELFF	TGTGCCATCACCGCAACCGGGGAGCTGTTTTTT
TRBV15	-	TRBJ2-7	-	CATSSFEQNYEQYF	TGTGCCACCAGCAGCTTTGAGCAAAACTACGAGCAGTACTTC
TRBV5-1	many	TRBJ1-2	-	CASSYDRGRNGYTF	TGCGCCAGCAGCTATGACCGGGGGCGGAATGGCTACACCTTC
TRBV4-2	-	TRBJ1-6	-	CASRQDSEAGLVSPLHF	TGTGCCAGCCGCCAAGATTCCGAGGCCGGGTTGGTTTCACCCCTCCACTTT
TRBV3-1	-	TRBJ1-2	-	CASSQGTEVRGYTF	TGTGCCAGCAGCCAGGGAACAGAGGTACGAGGCTACACCTTC
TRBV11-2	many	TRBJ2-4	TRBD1	CASSNPDRGSNIQYF	TGTGCCAGCAGCAACCCAGACAGGGGCAGTAACATTCAGTACTTC
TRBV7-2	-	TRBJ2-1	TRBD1	CASSLPDRGYNEQFF	TGTGCCAGCAGCTTACCGGACAGGGGGTACAATGAGCAGTTCTTC
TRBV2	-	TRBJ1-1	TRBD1	CASVRYPPGTGTNTEAFF	TGTGCCAGCGTTCGTTACCCTCCGGGGACAGGGACGAACACTGAAGCTTTCTTT
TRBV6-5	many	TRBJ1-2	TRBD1	CASSYSNRGQNGYTF	TGTGCCAGCAGTTACTCGAACAGGGGGCAAAATGGCTACACCTTC
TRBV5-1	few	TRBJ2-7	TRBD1	CASSVGQGFTGEQYF	TGCGCCAGCAGCGTGGGACAGGGATTTACCGGGGAGCAGTACTTC